The source of this T cell receptor (beta chain) is a study of shared clonotypes between healthy human individuals. Repertoires were generated with immunoSEQ multiplex PCR, while TCRdb's copy carries only in-frame clones and drops some. The sample records fewer than 550,000 clones, over 75% being singletons. CDR1 and CDR2 from the germline V gene are SNHLY and FYNNEI. J was trimmed by 3 bases and V by 6 bases; bases with no gene match: 7. This CDR3 contains 14 residues. V gene TRBV2 combines with J gene TRBJ2-7; 8 bases align to TRBD2. The TCR sequence derives from a woman aged 40 to 55 in good health. Some clones in this sample may be carry-over from other donors' samples. The specimen sequenced was PBMCs. CDR3 sequence: CASRGLAGHYEQYF. The CDR3 nucleotides read TGTGCCAGCAGAGGTTTAGCGGGGCACTACGAGCAGTACTTC.